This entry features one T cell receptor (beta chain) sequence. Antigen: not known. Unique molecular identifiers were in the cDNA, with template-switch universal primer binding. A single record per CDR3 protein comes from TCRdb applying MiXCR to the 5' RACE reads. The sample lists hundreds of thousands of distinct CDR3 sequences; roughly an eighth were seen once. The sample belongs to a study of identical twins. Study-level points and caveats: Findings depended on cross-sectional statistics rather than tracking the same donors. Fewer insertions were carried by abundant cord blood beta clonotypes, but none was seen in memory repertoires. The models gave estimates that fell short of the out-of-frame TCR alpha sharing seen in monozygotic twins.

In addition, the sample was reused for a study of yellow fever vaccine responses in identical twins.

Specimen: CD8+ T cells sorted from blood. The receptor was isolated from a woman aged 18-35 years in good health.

The CDR3 sequence: CASSGGGSGATGNEQFF. The CDR3 nucleotides are TGTGCCAGCAGTGGTGGCGGGAGTGGGGCGACCGGGAATGAGCAGTTCTTC. This sequence joins TRBV2 and TRBJ2-1, with 7 nucleotides matching TRBD2. CDR1 and CDR2 (germline): SNHLY, FYNNEI. The CDR3 runs to 17 residues. J gave up 7 bases and V 4 bases, and 16 bases lay outside the gene matches. Using reference TRBV2 and TRBJ2-1 for the parts outside the CDR3, the full variable domain is EPEVTQTPSHQVTQMGQEVILRCVPISNHLYFYWYRQILGQKVEFLVSFYNNEISEKSEIFDDQFSVERPDGSNFTLKIRSTKLEDSAMYFCASSGGGSGATGNEQFFGPGTRLTVL.